A selection of T cell receptor beta chains follows, all from one sample in a study of T cell repertoires in cytomegalovirus infection. TCRdb re-analysed the reads in MiXCR, keeping a single row per CDR3 protein. Here the sample spans some 920,000 distinct CDR3 sequences, roughly 30% being singletons. Antigen specificity for these receptors is unknown. This sample comprised cultured CD8+ T cells from PBMCs, obtained from culture after CMV antigen stimulation. The receptors derive from a human donor in good health (CMV status not recorded). Some clones in this sample may be carry-over from other donors' samples. The conserved cysteine and the conserved F or W are not part of the CDR3 here.

TRBJ1-1	TRBV7-4	ASTGGRLNTEAF
TRBJ1-1	TRBV12-5	ASGHQGSGTEAF
TRBJ1-4	TRBV7-8	ASSLAGQENEKLF
TRBJ2-1	TRBV6-4	ASSDRDRDVDEQF
TRBJ2-5	TRBV10-3	AISGGGLSETQY
TRBJ2-3	TRBV5-4	ASSSGQTDTQY
TRBJ2-6	TRBV7-9	ASSQSRDANVLT
TRBJ1-4	TRBV7-9	ASSKVGEKLF
TRBJ2-3	TRBV9	ASSAKGGGEADTQY
TRBJ1-1	TRBV13	ASSPGTAGGTEAF
TRBJ2-1	TRBV2	ASSELGLADGYNEQF
TRBJ1-2	TRBV27	ASSPTPIYGYT
TRBJ2-7	TRBV2	ASSDRTDYEQY
TRBJ1-2	TRBV2	ASSGGAQWSGYT
TRBJ1-5	TRBV19	ASRMGHQPQH
TRBJ1-1	TRBV19	ASSPRTPNTEAF
TRBJ2-3	TRBV7-9	ASSFTGVSTDTQY
TRBJ2-1	TRBV5-1	ASSLPGAHNEQF
TRBJ2-3	TRBV28	ASSLWRGEQY
TRBJ1-2	TRBV12-5	ASATHYGYT
TRBJ2-5	TRBV12-3/TRBV12-4	ASSYTGQQETQY
TRBJ2-3	TRBV7-2	ASSIGTSGLADTQY
TRBJ2-5	TRBV7-9	ASSLQGFQETQY
TRBJ2-3	TRBV10-2	ASKGIAGAPATDTQY
TRBJ2-7	TRBV10-3	AILGTDTYEQY
TRBJ1-4	TRBV10-3	ATTKGINEKLF
TRBJ1-2	TRBV6-2/TRBV6-3	ASSSSGTQMLYGYT
TRBJ1-5	TRBV4-2	ASSQGLDRVNQPQH
TRBJ1-5	TRBV12-3/TRBV12-4	ASSSTGLQAQPQH
TRBJ2-5	TRBV2	ASSDWDIIPGETQY
TRBJ2-3	TRBV27	ASSPRPGHITDTQY
TRBJ1-5	TRBV19	AASGLGGPRPQH
TRBJ1-1	TRBV27	ASSFRVSGTEAF
TRBJ2-3	TRBV6-6	ASSPTEDTQY
TRBJ1-2	TRBV2	ASSEATHYNYGYT
TRBJ2-7	TRBV10-3	AIRGTGKKAYEQY
TRBJ2-7	TRBV12-3/TRBV12-4	ASSLGHIEDEQY
TRBJ1-1	TRBV5-4	ASSSAGTGNTEAF
TRBJ2-1	TRBV7-2	ASSLDAGTAVYNEQF
TRBJ1-1	TRBV6-1	ASSVDRPVSFNTEAF
TRBJ1-1	TRBV6-2/TRBV6-3	ASRAGGPNTEAF
TRBJ2-3	TRBV7-9	ASSRGLATWDTQY
TRBJ2-5	TRBV20-1	SANTGTEETQY
TRBJ2-5	TRBV4-3	ASSSRYRIEETQY
TRBJ1-2	TRBV5-6	ASSPIQATYGYT
TRBJ2-5	TRBV20-1	SARIGTAFMETQY
TRBJ2-1	TRBV12-3/TRBV12-4	ASSFTGGEQF
TRBJ2-1	TRBV7-9	ASSTARVTDNEQF
TRBJ1-5	TRBV7-2	ASSYQGSQPQH
TRBJ1-6	TRBV28	ASSLGPGESPLH
TRBJ2-5	TRBV28	ASSFSRKETQY
TRBJ1-5	TRBV19	ASSPIETIREPQH
TRBJ1-1	TRBV29-1	SGRDGLNTEAF
TRBJ2-5	TRBV27	ASSSTGFPETQY
TRBJ2-7	TRBV7-8	ASRLRAGSSYEQY
TRBJ2-7	TRBV20-1	SARDLRSYEQY